The 21 T cell receptor beta chains below were found in one sample sequenced in a study of T cell responses to AZD1222 COVID-19 vaccine. TCRdb's copy holds only in-frame clones and misses some; the assay was immunoSEQ multiplex PCR. The repertoire holds about 70,000 clones, with roughly 91% as singletons. The sample here was peripheral blood, taken 28 days after the second dose of the MenACWY control vaccine. The receptors were sampled from an adult who received the MenACWY meningococcal vaccine as a control.

This chain links TRBV3-1 (or the pseudogene TRBV3-2) with TRBJ1-4; the D gene is possibly TRBD1 (5 bases). Germline CDR1 is LGHDT and CDR2 is YNNKEL (reference sequence). The V and J ends lost 10 bases and 4 bases respectively, with 16 bases between them. The CDR3 runs 14 residues. CDR3 coding DNA: TGTGCCACCCGCGGGACGGGATTTAATGAAAAACTGTTTTTT. Encoded protein: CATRGTGFNEKLFF.

The CDR3 here is CASSLGGSNSPLHF. The CDR3 bases are TGTGCCAGCAGTTTAGGTGGAAGCAATTCACCCCTCCACTTT. The genes are TRBV28 and TRBJ1-6; D ambiguous. This CDR3 spans 14 amino acids. The germline V and J ends were trimmed by 2 bases and 7 bases, with 9 bases remaining between them. CDR1 and CDR2 (germline): MDHEN, SYDVKM. The variable domain in full, with the rest retrieved from reference TRBV28 and TRBJ1-6, is DVKVTQSSRYLVKRTGEKVFLECVQDMDHENMFWYRQDPGLGLRLIYFSYDVKMKEKGDIPEGYSVSREKKERFSLILESASTNQTSMYLCASSLGGSNSPLHFGNGTRLTVT.

The rearrangement links TRBV11-3 to TRBJ2-3; D possibly corresponds to TRBD2 (5 bases). The CDR3 contains 14 residues. V gave up 5 bases and J gave up 1 base, with 10 bases separating them. Germline V gene data show CDR1 as SGHNT and CDR2 as YENEEA. Here the CDR3 reads CASSDRTGTDTQYF. The CDR3 nucleotides are TGTGCCAGCAGCGACCGGACTGGCACAGATACGCAGTATTTT.

V is TRBV4-1 and J is TRBJ1-5, with 10 bases identical to TRBD1. Germline loops: CDR1 MGHRA, CDR2 YSYEKL. This CDR3 is built from 16 residues. J lost 5 bases, V lost 2 bases, and 6 bases had no gene match. The CDR3 DNA sequence: TGCGCCAGCAGCCAATTGGGGACAGGGGAGTATCAGCCCCAGCATTTT. Its translation is CASSQLGTGEYQPQHF.

The V gene is TRBV5-1, the J gene TRBJ2-3, with 13 bases fitting TRBD2. V shed 4 bases and J 1 base; nucleotides not matched to a gene: 12. The germline CDR1 and CDR2 sequences are SGHRS and YFSETQ. The CDR3 has 19 residues. In DNA form, the CDR3 reads TGCGCCAGCAGCCTGACTAGCGGGGGGTTTACCTTGGGCACAGATACGCAGTATTTT. Its protein is CASSLTSGGFTLGTDTQYF.

The chain combines TRBV11-2 with TRBJ2-7, with D perhaps being TRBD1 or TRBD2 (5 bases each). The CDR3 runs to 17 residues. V shed 5 bases and J shed 3 bases, with 23 bases lying between them. Germline lookup yields CDR1 SGHAT and CDR2 FQNNGV. This chain's CDR3 is CASSNSLTPGRNYEQYF. The CDR3 DNA reads TGTGCCAGCAGCAACTCATTGACTCCGGGACGGAACTACGAGCAGTACTTC.

Only one count was recorded for this clone. The V and J genes are TRBV6-2 or TRBV6-3 and TRBJ1-1; 8 positions match TRBD1. Germline CDR1 and CDR2: MNHEY and SVGEGT. Germline trimming cut 2 bases from V and 1 base from J; bases unmatched to any gene: 6. The CDR3 runs to 16 residues. The CDR3 sequence is CASSYGGQGWNTEAFF. The CDR3 DNA reads as TGTGCCAGCAGTTACGGCGGACAGGGATGGAACACTGAAGCTTTCTTT.

The chain carries TRBV3-1 (or the pseudogene TRBV3-2) and TRBJ1-2; D is unclear. The CDR3 totals 14 residues. The V gene's germline CDR1 is LGHDT and CDR2 YNNKEL (reference sequence). Trimming stripped 0 bases from V and 2 bases from J, with 7 bases between. CDR3 amino acids: CASSQDTANYGYTF. The CDR3 bases are TGTGCCAGCAGCCAAGATACGGCCAACTATGGCTACACCTTC.

The chain employs TRBV11-2 and TRBJ1-6, with no clear D. The V end lost 4 bases, the J end lost 7 bases, and 14 bases lay between the germline ends. Germline CDR1 reads SGHAT; CDR2 reads FQNNGV. The CDR3 runs to 15 residues. The CDR3 reads CASSSAAGKNSPLHF. The CDR3 DNA sequence: TGTGCCAGCAGCTCCGCGGCCGGCAAAAATTCACCCCTCCACTTT.

The chain carries TRBV30 and TRBJ2-2; the D gene is possibly TRBD1 (5 bases). The CDR3 runs to 13 residues. The germline CDR1 and CDR2 sequences are GTSNPN and SVGIG (reference sequence). V was trimmed by 2 bases and J by 7 bases, leaving 11 bases between them. CDR3 coding DNA: TGTGCCTGGAGTAAGGGGCTCGGCGGGGAGCTGTTTTTT. As protein: CAWSKGLGGELFF.

The chain uses TRBV27 and TRBJ2-6; D unclear. The germline V gene has CDR1 MNHEY and CDR2 SMNVEV (reference sequence). This CDR3 is 15 amino acids long. The V end lost 0 bases, the J end lost 0 bases, and 3 bases lay between the germline ends. The CDR3 coding sequence is TGTGCCAGCAGTTTATCTCTCTCTGGGGCCAACGTCCTGACTTTC. As protein: CASSLSLSGANVLTF.

J is TRBJ1-2 and V is TRBV4-3, with D perhaps TRBD1 (5 bases). V lost 4 bases and J lost 8, with 20 bases in between. The CDR3 runs 15 residues. Germline V gene data show CDR1 as LGHNA and CDR2 as YSLEER. CDR3 in amino acids: CASSPSSRGTYGYTF. The CDR3 DNA follows: TGCGCCAGCAGCCCCTCATCGAGGGGAACTTACGGCTACACCTTC.

CDR3 sequence reads: CSVSGVWGRYEQYF. Here the CDR3 DNA reads TGCAGCGTTTCAGGAGTTTGGGGTCGATACGAGCAGTACTTC. The chain uses TRBV29-1 and TRBJ2-7; D not certain. There are 14 residues in the CDR3. CDR1 is SQVTM and CDR2 is ANQGSEA in the germline V gene. The germline V and J ends were trimmed by 5 bases and 4 bases, with 18 bases remaining between them.

The gene calls are TRBV27 and TRBJ2-1; no definite D call. The CDR3 is 15 residues long. V gave up 5 bases and J gave up 0 bases, with 11 bases separating them. Germline CDR1 and CDR2: MNHEY and SMNVEV (reference sequence). DNA of the CDR3: TGTGCCAGCAGTCCAACGGCCGGCTCCTACAATGAGCAGTTCTTC. Translating it yields CASSPTAGSYNEQFF.

The V call is TRBV6-6, the J call TRBJ1-6; TRBD1 aligns across 7 bases. Germline V gene sequence: CDR1 MNHNY, CDR2 SVGAGI (reference sequence). The CDR3 runs 14 residues. V lost 7 bases to trimming and J lost 7 bases; unmatched junction nucleotides: 7. CDR3 sequence: CASTGETGNSPLHF. Here the CDR3 DNA reads TGTGCCAGCACCGGCGAGACAGGGAATTCACCCCTCCACTTT.

The J gene is TRBJ1-4, the V gene TRBV5-1; D remains unclear. The CDR3 has 13 residues. The V gene's germline CDR1 is SGHRS and CDR2 YFSETQ. The germline V and J ends were trimmed by 2 bases and 5 bases, with 7 bases remaining between them. The CDR3 spells CASSFWENEKLFF. The DNA for the CDR3 is TGCGCCAGCAGCTTTTGGGAGAATGAAAAACTGTTTTTT. The whole variable domain, remainder taken from reference TRBV5-1 and TRBJ1-4, is KAGVTQTPRYLIKTRGQQVTLSCSPISGHRSVSWYQQTPGQGLQFLFEYFSETQRNKGNFPGRFSGRQFSNSRSEMNVSTLELGDSALYLCASSFWENEKLFFGSGTQLSVL.

This chain links TRBV28 with TRBJ1-5; perhaps TRBD1 as D (5 bases). Trimming removed 6 bases at V and 2 bases at J, with 14 bases between. There are 15 residues in the CDR3. Germline V gives CDR1 MDHEN, CDR2 SYDVKM. The CDR3, as DNA: TGTGCCAGCAGAGTTGGGACTTGGCGCAATCAGCCCCAGCATTTT. Its translation: CASRVGTWRNQPQHF.

The chain has TRBV6-4 and TRBJ2-1, with D perhaps being TRBD1 or TRBD2 (5 bases each). The CDR3 contains 16 residues. V lost 0 bases, J lost 6 bases, and 15 bases lay in between. The V gene's germline CDR1 is MRHNA and CDR2 SNTAGT. The CDR3 is CASSDSPTPGPNEQFF. The CDR3 DNA is TGTGCCAGCAGTGACTCTCCCACCCCGGGGCCCAATGAGCAGTTCTTC.

The rearrangement joins TRBV27 to TRBJ2-1; a possible D gene is TRBD2 (6 bases). CDR3 length equals 16 residues. Per the germline V gene, CDR1 is MNHEY and CDR2 is SMNVEV (reference sequence). V was cut by 5 bases and J by 6 bases, with 20 bases left in between. CDR3 nucleotide sequence: TGTGCCAGCAGTGTGGGCAGCGCGGGGCCGGGCAATGAGCAGTTCTTC. Its translation: CASSVGSAGPGNEQFF.

J is TRBJ1-1 and V is TRBV7-2; TRBD1 matches 8 bases. The CDR3 extends over 15 amino acids. The J segment lost 0 bases and the V segment lost 6 bases, leaving 6 bases of the junction unmatched. The germline V gene has CDR1 SGHTA and CDR2 FQGNSA. The DNA for the CDR3 is TGTGCCAGCAGTCCCCGGGACAGGATGAACACTGAAGCTTTCTTT. Its translation is CASSPRDRMNTEAFF. The variable domain in full, completed from reference TRBV7-2 and TRBJ1-1, reads GAGVSQSPSNKVTEKGKDVELRCDPISGHTALYWYRQSLGQGLEFLIYFQGNSAPDKSGLPSDRFSAERTGGSVSTLTIQRTQQEDSAVYLCASSPRDRMNTEAFFGQGTRLTVV.

The V gene is TRBV19, the J gene TRBJ2-7; the D gene is possibly TRBD1 (6 bases). The CDR3 is made up of 16 amino acids. The germline V gene has CDR1 LNHDA and CDR2 SQIVND (reference sequence). The V end was cut by 6 bases, the J end by 0 bases, with 18 bases between. Here the CDR3 reads CASRETGFASSYEQYF. Written as DNA, the CDR3 is TGTGCCAGTAGAGAAACAGGGTTCGCTAGCTCCTACGAGCAGTACTTC.